This is a list of T cell receptor beta chains from one sample in a study of cytotoxic CD8 clonotypes in ibrutinib-treated CLL. Sequencing used immunoSEQ multiplex PCR; TCRdb keeps in-frame clones, though not all of them. The table includes 30,000 or so clones, 62% detected once. Specimen: PBMCs, collected before ibrutinib treatment. The receptor source for this set is a human donor with chronic lymphocytic leukemia. Both conserved end residues are part of each CDR3.

v_call	cdr3_aa
TRBV6-5	CASRLAVDYEQYF
TRBV2	CASSEQGARNTEAFF
TRBV6-5	CASGTSGRRTDTQYF
TRBV10-1	CASSESAEQFF
TRBV7-9	CASSLEGGDTYEQYF
TRBV19	CASSTRQVGETQYF
TRBV6-5	CAREDSSYEQYF
TRBV6-5	CASSRDRAEGYTF
TRBV5-4	CASNLGGAEAFF
TRBV7-2	CASSLVGTQYF
TRBV18	CASSPSHGDQLFF
TRBV25-1	CASTTSGGTKTSETQYF
TRBV19	CASSIAKFYGYTF
TRBV7-9	CASSPPSGGTTHEQFF
TRBV7-9	CASSGRQGAAMNTEAFF
TRBV6-1	CASSAQGALSTEAFF
TRBV11-2	CASSPLARQGPYEQYF
TRBV5-4	CASTTGTGEARYTF
TRBV28	CASAEYNEQFF
TRBV25-1	CASSEQSGVGDGSYEQYF
TRBV2	CASSERRLAGAETQYF
TRBV7-6	CASNQGPDQETQYF
TRBV28	CASSTQGVREKLFF
TRBV11-3	CASSFGGSRGEQFF
TRBV28	CASSLPDSNYGYTF
TRBV9	CASSGSRAGDEKLFF
TRBV7-3	CASSQGASSYNEQFF